This T cell receptor (beta chain) stems from a study of response to subunit inactivated influenza vaccine. There are a few counts of this clonotype. Germline V gene data show CDR1 as SGHRS and CDR2 as YFSETQ. There are 15 residues in the CDR3. Trimming took 6 bases from V and 1 from J, leaving 16 bases between them. TCRdb reprocessed the RT-PCR reads with MiXCR, giving one entry per CDR3 protein. Of 500,000 to 600,000 distinct CDR3 sequences in the sample, around 11% were seen once. These data are also associated with another study on T cells expressing NK-cell markers. That report notes: In generating TCR beta cDNA, 5'RACE template switching with UMIs was used. One of the eight sequenced donors was seronegative, whereas the other seven were HCMV-seropositive.

The sequencing used PBMCs from blood, collected on the day of vaccination. The TCR sequence derives from a man aged 50-60 years who received an inactivated influenza vaccine. The chain carries TRBV5-1 and TRBJ2-5; TRBD1 might be the D (6 bases). CDR3: CASIDRDTLQETQYF. CDR3 coding DNA: TGCGCCAGCATCGACCGGGACACCCTCCAAGAGACCCAGTACTTC.